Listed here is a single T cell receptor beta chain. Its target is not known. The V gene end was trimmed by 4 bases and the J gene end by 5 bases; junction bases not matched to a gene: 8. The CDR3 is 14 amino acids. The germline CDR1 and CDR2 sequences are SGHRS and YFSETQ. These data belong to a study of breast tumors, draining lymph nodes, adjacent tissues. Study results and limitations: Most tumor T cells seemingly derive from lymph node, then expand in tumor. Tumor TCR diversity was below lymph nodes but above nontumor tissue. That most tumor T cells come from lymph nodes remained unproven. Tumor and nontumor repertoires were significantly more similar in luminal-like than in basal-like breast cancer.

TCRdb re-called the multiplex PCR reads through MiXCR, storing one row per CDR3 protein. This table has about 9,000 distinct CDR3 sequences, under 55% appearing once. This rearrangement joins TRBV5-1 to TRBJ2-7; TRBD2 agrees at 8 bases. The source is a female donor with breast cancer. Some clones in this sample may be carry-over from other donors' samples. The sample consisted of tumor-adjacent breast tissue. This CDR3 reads CASSVGLAPDEQYF. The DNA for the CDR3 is TGCGCCAGCAGCGTCGGACTAGCTCCCGACGAGCAGTACTTC.